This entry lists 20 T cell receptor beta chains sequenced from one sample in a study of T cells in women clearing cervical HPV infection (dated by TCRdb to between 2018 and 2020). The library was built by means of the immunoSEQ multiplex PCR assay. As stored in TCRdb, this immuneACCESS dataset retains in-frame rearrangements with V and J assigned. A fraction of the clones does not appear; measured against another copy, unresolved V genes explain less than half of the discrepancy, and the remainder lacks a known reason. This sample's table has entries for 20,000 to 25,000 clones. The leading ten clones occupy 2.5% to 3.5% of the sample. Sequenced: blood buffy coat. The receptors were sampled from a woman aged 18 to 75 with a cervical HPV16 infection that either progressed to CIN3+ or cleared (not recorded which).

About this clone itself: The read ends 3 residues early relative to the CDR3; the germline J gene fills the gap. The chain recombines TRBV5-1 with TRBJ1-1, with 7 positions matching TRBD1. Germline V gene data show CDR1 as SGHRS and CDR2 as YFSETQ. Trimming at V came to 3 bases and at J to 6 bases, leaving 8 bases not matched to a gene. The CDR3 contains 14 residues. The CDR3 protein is CASSSGQPASEAFF. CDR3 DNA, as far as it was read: TGCGCCAGCAGCTCGGGACAGCCTGCTTCTGAA.

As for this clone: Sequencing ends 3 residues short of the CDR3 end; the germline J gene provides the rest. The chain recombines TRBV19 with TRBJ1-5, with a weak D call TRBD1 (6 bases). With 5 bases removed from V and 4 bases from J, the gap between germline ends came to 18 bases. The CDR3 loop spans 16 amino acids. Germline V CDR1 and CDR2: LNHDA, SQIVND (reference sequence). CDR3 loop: CASSAGQFSGNQPQHF. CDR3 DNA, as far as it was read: TGTGCCAGTAGTGCCGGACAGTTTTCGGGTAATCAGCCC.

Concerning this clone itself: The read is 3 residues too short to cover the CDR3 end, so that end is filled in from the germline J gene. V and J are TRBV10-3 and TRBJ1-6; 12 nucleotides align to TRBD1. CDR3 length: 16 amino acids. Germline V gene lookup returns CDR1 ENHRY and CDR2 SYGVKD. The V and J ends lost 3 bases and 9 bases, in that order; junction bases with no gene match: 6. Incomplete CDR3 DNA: TGTGCCATCAGTGAAGAAGGGGGACAGGGGGCTTCACCC. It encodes CAISEEGGQGASP. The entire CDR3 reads CAISEEGGQGASPLHF.

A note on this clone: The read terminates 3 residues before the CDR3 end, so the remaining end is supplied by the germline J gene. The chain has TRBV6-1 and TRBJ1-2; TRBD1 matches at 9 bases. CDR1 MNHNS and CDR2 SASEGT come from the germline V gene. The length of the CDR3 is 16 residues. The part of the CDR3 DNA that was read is TGTGCCAGCAGTGAATGGAAGGGACAGGGTTCTGATTGG. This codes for CASSEWKGQGSDW. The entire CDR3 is CASSEWKGQGSDWYTF.

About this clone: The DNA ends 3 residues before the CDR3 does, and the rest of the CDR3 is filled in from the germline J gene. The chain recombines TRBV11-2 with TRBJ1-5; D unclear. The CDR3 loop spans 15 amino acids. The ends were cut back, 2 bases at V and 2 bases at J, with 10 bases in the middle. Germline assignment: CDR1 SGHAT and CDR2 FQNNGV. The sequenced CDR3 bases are TGTGCCAGCAGCTTAAGGGTGTCTGGCAATCAGCCC. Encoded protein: CASSLRVSGNQP. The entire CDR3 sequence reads CASSLRVSGNQPQHF.

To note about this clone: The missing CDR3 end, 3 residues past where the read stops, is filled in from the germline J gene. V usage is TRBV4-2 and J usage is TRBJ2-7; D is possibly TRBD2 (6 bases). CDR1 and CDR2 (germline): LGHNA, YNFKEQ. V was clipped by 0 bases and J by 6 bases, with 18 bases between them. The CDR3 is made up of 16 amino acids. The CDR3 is CASSQDPGASEGEQYF. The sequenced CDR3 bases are TGTGCCAGCAGCCAAGATCCAGGCGCTAGCGAGGGCGAG.

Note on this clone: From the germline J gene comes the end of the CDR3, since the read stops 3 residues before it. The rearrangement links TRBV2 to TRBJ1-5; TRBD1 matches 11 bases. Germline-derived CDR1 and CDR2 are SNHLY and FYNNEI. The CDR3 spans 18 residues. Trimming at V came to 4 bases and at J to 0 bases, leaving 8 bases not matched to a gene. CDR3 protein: CASSGTGGLVVSNQPQHF. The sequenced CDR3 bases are TGTGCCAGCAGTGGGACAGGGGGCTTGGTGGTTAGCAATCAGCCC.

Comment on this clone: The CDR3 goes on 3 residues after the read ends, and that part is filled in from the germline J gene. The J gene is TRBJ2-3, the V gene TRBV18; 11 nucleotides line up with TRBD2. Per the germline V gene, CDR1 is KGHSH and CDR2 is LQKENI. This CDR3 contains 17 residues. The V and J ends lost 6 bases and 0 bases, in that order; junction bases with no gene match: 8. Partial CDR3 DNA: TGTGCCAGCTCTTCATTTAGGACTAGCGGGAGCACAGATACG. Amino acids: CASSSFRTSGSTDT. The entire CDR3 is CASSSFRTSGSTDTQYF.

Here the CDR3 reads CASRTRAGTSGYEQYF. The CDR3 DNA, read in part, is TGTGCCAGCAGAACCCGGGCCGGGACTAGCGGGTACGAG. This chain links TRBV6-2 or TRBV6-3 with TRBJ2-7, with TRBD2 identical over 12 bases. The read ends 3 residues shy of where the CDR3 ends; the end is completed using the germline J gene. Trimming at V came to 6 bases and at J to 4 bases, leaving 10 bases not matched to a gene. Germline CDR1 MNHEY, CDR2 SVGEGT. The CDR3 loop spans 16 amino acids.

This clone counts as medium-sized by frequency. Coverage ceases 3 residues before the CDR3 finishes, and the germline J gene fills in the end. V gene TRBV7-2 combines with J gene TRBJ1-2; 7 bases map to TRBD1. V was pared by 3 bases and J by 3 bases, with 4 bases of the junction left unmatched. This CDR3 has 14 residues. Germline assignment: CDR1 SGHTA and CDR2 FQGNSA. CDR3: CASSFRDSYYGYTF. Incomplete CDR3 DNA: TGTGCCAGCAGCTTCCGGGACAGCTACTATGGC. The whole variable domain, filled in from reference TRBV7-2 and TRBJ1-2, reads GAGVSQSPSNKVTEKGKDVELRCDPISGHTALYWYRQSLGQGLEFLIYFQGNSAPDKSGLPSDRFSAERTGGSVSTLTIQRTQQEDSAVYLCASSFRDSYYGYTFGSGTRLTVV.

CDR3 bases read: TGTGCCAGCAGCGTAGGGGTAGCGGGAGGTCCATCTGGGGAGACC. It yields the protein CASSVGVAGGPSGET. The entire CDR3 reads CASSVGVAGGPSGETQYF. The J gene is TRBJ2-5, the V gene TRBV9, with 10 bases lining up with TRBD2. The observed sequence ends 3 residues before the CDR3 terminus, with the missing tail filled in from the germline J gene. Germline assignment: CDR1 SGDLS and CDR2 YYNGEE. V was pared by 0 bases and J by 5 bases, with 13 bases of the junction left unmatched. The CDR3 has 18 residues.

CDR3 region: CASSLTWASEYNEQFF. CDR3 bases read: TGTGCCAGCTCACTCACATGGGCTTCCGAATACAATGAG. The J gene is TRBJ2-1, the V gene TRBV18; D uncertain. Read data end 3 residues before the CDR3 end; the end is taken from the germline J gene. Germline V CDR1 and CDR2: KGHSH, LQKENI. V was shortened by 4 bases and J by 4 bases, with 17 bases between the two germline ends. There are 16 residues in the CDR3.

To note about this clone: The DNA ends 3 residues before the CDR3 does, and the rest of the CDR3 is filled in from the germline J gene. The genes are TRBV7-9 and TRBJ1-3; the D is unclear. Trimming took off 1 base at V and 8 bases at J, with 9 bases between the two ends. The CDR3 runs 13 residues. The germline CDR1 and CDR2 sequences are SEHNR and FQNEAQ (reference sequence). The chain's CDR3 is CASSLEHFYTIYF. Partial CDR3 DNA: TGTGCCAGCAGCTTAGAGCACTTCTACACC.

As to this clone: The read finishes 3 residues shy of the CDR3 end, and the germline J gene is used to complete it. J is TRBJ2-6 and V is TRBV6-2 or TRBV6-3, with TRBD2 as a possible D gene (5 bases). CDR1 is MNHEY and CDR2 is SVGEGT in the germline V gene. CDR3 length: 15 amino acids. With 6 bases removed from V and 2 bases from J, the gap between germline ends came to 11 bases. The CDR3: CASRTGEPGANVLTF. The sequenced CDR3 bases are TGTGCCAGCAGGACCGGGGAGCCTGGGGCCAACGTC.

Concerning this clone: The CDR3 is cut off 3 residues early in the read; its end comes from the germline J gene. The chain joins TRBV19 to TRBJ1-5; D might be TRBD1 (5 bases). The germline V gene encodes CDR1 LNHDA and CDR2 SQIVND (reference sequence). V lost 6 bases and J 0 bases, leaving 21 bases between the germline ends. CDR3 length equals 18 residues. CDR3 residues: CASSLRPNGADSNQPQHF. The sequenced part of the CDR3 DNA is TGTGCCAGTAGCCTAAGACCCAATGGGGCGGATAGCAATCAGCCC.

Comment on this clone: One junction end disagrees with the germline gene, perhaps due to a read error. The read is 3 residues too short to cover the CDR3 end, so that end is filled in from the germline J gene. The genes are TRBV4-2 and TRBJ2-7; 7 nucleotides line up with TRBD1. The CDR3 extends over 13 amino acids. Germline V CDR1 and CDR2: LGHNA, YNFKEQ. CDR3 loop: CASSQATGTEQYF. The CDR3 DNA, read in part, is TGCGCCAGCAGCCAAGCGACAGGGACCGAG.

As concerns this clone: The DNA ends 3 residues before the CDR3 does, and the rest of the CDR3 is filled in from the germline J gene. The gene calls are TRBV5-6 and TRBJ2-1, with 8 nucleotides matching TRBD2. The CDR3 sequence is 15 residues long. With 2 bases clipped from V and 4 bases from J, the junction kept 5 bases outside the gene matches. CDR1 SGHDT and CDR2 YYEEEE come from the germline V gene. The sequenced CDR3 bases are TGTGCCAGCAGCTTCAGGGCTAGCGGGTACAATGAG. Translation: CASSFRASGYNE. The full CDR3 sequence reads CASSFRASGYNEQFF.

This chain's CDR3 is CSANTGGGRQPQHF. CDR3 DNA (partial): TGCAGTGCAAACACAGGGGGGGGCAGGCAGCCC. The chain combines TRBV20-1 with TRBJ1-5; 8 positions match TRBD1. The CDR3 goes on 3 residues after the read ends, and that part is filled in from the germline J gene. CDR3 size: 14 residues. Germline lookup yields CDR1 DFQATT and CDR2 SNEGSKA (reference sequence). Germline trimming cut 6 bases from V and 7 bases from J; bases unmatched to any gene: 11.

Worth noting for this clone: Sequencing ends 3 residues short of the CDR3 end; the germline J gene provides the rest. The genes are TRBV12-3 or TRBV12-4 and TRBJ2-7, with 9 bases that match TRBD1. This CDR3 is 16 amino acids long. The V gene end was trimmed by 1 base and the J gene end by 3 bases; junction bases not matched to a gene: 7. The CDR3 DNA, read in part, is TGTGCCAGCAGTTTAGAAACCGGGACAGGGAGCTACGAG. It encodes CASSLETGTGSYE. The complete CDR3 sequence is CASSLETGTGSYEQYF.

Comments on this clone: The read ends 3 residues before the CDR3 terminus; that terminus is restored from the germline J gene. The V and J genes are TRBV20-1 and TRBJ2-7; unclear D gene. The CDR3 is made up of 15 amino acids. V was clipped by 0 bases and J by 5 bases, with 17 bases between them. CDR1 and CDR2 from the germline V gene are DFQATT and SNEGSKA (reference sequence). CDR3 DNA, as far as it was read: TGCAGTGCTAGAGACGCTCGAGCTGTAGTAAACGAG. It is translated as CSARDARAVVNE. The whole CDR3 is CSARDARAVVNEQYF.